These 13 T cell receptor beta chains share one sample of origin, sequenced in a study of type 1 regulatory T cells. Their specific antigens are unknown. TCRdb redid the calling of the reads with MiXCR, one entry per CDR3 protein. This table has about 62,000 distinct CDR3 sequences, over 50% appearing once. Specimen: cultured non-Tr1 T cells, either the whole culture or a sorted T cell fraction (not recorded which). These receptors were taken from a human donor in good health.

This clonotype came up a few times. The chain employs TRBV18 and TRBJ2-7, with D uncertain. Germline lookup yields CDR1 KGHSH and CDR2 LQKENI. V lost 3 bases to trimming and J lost 10 bases, with 13 bases between them. This CDR3 has 12 residues. The CDR3 coding sequence is TGTGCCAGCTCACCGGATCCCACAGCCCAGTACTTC. It encodes CASSPDPTAQYF.

This clonotype turned up a few times. This chain uses TRBV6-1 with TRBJ2-7; D might be TRBD1 (5 bases). The CDR3 runs 12 residues. Germline values: CDR1 MNHNS, CDR2 SASEGT. Trimming left V 8 bases short and J 5 bases short, with 13 bases between. CDR3: CASGRGSHEQYF. The CDR3 DNA is TGTGCCAGCGGTAGGGGTTCCCACGAGCAGTACTTC.

This rearrangement joins TRBV5-1 to TRBJ1-2; no firm D call. Germline assignment: CDR1 SGHRS and CDR2 YFSETQ. CDR3 length: 14 amino acids. The germline V and J ends were trimmed by 4 bases and 0 bases, with 10 bases remaining between them. The CDR3 sequence is CASSGGTANYGYTF. The CDR3 bases are TGCGCCAGCAGCGGCGGAACAGCTAACTATGGCTACACCTTC. Looking up the rest from reference TRBV5-1 and TRBJ1-2 gives the full variable domain: KAGVTQTPRYLIKTRGQQVTLSCSPISGHRSVSWYQQTPGQGLQFLFEYFSETQRNKGNFPGRFSGRQFSNSRSEMNVSTLELGDSALYLCASSGGTANYGYTFGSGTRLTVV.

V usage is TRBV10-2 and J usage is TRBJ1-5, with 8 bases fitting TRBD1. The CDR3 extends over 13 amino acids. V lost 5 bases and J lost 4; bases outside the gene matches: 1. Looked up from germline, CDR1 is WSHSY and CDR2 is SAAADI. The DNA of the CDR3 is TGCGCCAGCAGTCGGGACAGGAATCAGCCCCAGCATTTT. Translated: CASSRDRNQPQHF.

The rearrangement links TRBV10-3 to TRBJ2-5; a weak D match, TRBD2 (6 bases). CDR1 and CDR2 (germline): ENHRY, SYGVKD. The V end lost 2 bases, the J end lost 5 bases, and 18 bases lay between the germline ends. The CDR3 is made up of 16 amino acids. CDR3 DNA sequence: TGTGCCATCAGTGAGCGGAGGGGCGCGGTGGTGGAGACCCAGTACTTC. It specifies CAISERRGAVVETQYF.

By its share, this clonotype is medium-sized. This chain links TRBV7-9 with TRBJ1-1; a possible D gene is TRBD1 (6 bases). V was shortened by 1 base and J by 4 bases, with 16 bases between the two germline ends. The V gene's germline CDR1 is SEHNR and CDR2 FQNEAQ (reference sequence). This CDR3 is 16 amino acids long. The CDR3 is CASSLGQGRLSTEAFF. The CDR3 DNA reads as TGTGCCAGCAGCTTAGGTCAGGGGAGGTTGAGCACTGAAGCTTTCTTT.

This clonotype was counted only a few times. The rearrangement joins TRBV5-4 to TRBJ2-5; D possibly matches TRBD1 or TRBD2 (5 bases each). Germline CDR1 SGHNT, CDR2 YYREEE (reference sequence). The V end was cut by 2 bases, the J end by 6 bases, with 17 bases between. The CDR3 length is 15 residues. The CDR3 spells CASSFEGIGGKTQYF. The DNA for the CDR3 is TGTGCCAGCAGCTTCGAGGGGATCGGCGGCAAGACCCAGTACTTC.

This clonotype was observed a single time. This CDR3 is CSVESGEQYF. The CDR3 coding sequence is TGCAGCGTTGAATCGGGCGAGCAGTACTTC. The V and J genes are TRBV29-1 and TRBJ2-7; D gene uncertain. V lost 2 bases and J lost 6, with 5 bases in between. The CDR3 extends over 10 amino acids. From germline, CDR1 is SQVTM and CDR2 ANQGSEA.

The gene calls are TRBV4-2 and TRBJ2-5; D remains unclear. V dropped 1 base and J dropped 2 bases, with 8 bases sitting between them. CDR1 is LGHNA and CDR2 is YNFKEQ in the germline V gene. The CDR3 contains 14 residues. The chain's CDR3 is CASSQATQQETQYF. CDR3 bases: TGTGCCAGCAGCCAAGCAACCCAACAAGAGACCCAGTACTTC.

The chain carries TRBV3-1 and TRBJ2-2; D remains ambiguous. V dropped 5 bases and J dropped 5 bases, with 3 bases sitting between them. The CDR3 contains 11 residues. CDR1 is LGHDT and CDR2 is YNNKEL in the germline V gene (reference sequence). The CDR3 DNA reads TGTGCCAGCAGCGATACCGGGGAGCTGTTTTTT. Its protein product is CASSDTGELFF.

The chain combines TRBV15 with TRBJ1-3; no reliable D call. The CDR3 is made up of 14 amino acids. V lost 3 bases and J lost 1, with 7 bases in between. Germline values: CDR1 LNHNV, CDR2 YYDKDF (reference sequence). The CDR3 DNA reads as TGTGCCACCAGCAGCGGTGGATCTGGAAACACCATATATTTT. Its protein is CATSSGGSGNTIYF. The whole variable domain, filled in from reference TRBV15 and TRBJ1-3, reads DAMVIQNPRYQVTQFGKPVTLSCSQTLNHNVMYWYQQKSSQAPKLLFHYYDKDFNNEADTPDNFQSRRPNTSFCFLDIRSPGLGDTAMYLCATSSGGSGNTIYFGEGSWLTVV.

J is TRBJ2-6 and V is TRBV3-1; unclear D gene. Per the germline V gene, CDR1 is LGHDT and CDR2 is YNNKEL (reference sequence). Trimming shortened V by 4 bases and J by 0 bases, and 4 bases separated the two germline ends. The CDR3 sequence is 14 residues long. The CDR3 DNA is TGTGCCAGCAGCCTGGGCTCTGGGGCCAACGTCCTGACTTTC. Translation: CASSLGSGANVLTF.

The chain couples TRBV10-3 to TRBJ1-3; tentative D call: TRBD1 (5 bases). V dropped 4 bases and J dropped 6 bases, with 13 bases sitting between them. This CDR3 is 14 amino acids long. Germline assignment: CDR1 ENHRY and CDR2 SYGVKD. The CDR3 loop is CAISGPRGENTIYF. As DNA, the CDR3 is TGTGCCATCAGTGGGCCGCGAGGGGAAAACACCATATATTTT.